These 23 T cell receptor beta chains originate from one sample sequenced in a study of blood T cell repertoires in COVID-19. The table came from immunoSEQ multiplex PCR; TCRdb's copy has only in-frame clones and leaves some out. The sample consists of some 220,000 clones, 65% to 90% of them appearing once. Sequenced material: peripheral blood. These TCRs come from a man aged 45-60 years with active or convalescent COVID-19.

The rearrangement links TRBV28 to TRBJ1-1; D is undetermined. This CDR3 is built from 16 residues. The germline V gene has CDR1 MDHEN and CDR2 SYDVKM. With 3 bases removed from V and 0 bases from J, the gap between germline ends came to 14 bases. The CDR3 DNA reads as TGTGCCAGCAGTTTGTTCGGGGTCAGATTGAACACTGAAGCTTTCTTT. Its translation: CASSLFGVRLNTEAFF.

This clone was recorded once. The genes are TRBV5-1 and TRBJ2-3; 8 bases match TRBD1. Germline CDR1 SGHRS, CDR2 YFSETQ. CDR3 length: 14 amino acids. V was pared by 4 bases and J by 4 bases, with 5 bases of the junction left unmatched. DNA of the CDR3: TGCGCCAGCAGCCCACAGGGGGTCCCAGATACGCAGTATTTT. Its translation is CASSPQGVPDTQYF.

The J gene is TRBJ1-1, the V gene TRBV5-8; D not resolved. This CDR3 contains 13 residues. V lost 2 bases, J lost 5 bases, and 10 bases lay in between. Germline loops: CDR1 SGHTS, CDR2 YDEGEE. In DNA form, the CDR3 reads TGTGCCAGCAGCTTACTGGGAGTGACTGAAGCTTTCTTT. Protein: CASSLLGVTEAFF.

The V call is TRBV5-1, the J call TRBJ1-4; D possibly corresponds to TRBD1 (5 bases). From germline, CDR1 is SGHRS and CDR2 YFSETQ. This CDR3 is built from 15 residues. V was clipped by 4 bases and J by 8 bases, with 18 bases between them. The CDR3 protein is CASSVGSGGGEKLFF. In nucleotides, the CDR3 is TGCGCCAGCAGCGTCGGTTCCGGGGGTGGGGAAAAACTGTTTTTT.

Here the CDR3 DNA reads TGTGCCAGCAGCCCACGAGGGACAGGGGACTACGAGCAGTACGTC. As protein: CASSPRGTGDYEQYV. The rearrangement links TRBV11-3 to TRBJ2-7; 10 nucleotides match TRBD1. The CDR3 has 15 amino acids. The V gene end was trimmed by 5 bases and the J gene end by 3 bases; junction bases not matched to a gene: 7. Germline V gene data show CDR1 as SGHNT and CDR2 as YENEEA.

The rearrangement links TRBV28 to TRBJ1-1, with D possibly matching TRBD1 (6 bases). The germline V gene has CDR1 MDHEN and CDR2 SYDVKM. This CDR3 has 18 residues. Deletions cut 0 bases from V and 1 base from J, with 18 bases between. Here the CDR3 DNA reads TGTGCCAGCAGTTTATGGGCCGGCAGGGGTAGGAAGAACACTGAAGCTTTCTTT. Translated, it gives CASSLWAGRGRKNTEAFF.

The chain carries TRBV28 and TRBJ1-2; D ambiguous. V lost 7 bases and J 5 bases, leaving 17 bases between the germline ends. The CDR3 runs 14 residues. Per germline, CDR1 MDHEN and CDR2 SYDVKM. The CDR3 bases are TGTGCCAGCACCCGTCGGGAGATTGGGTATGGCTACACCTTC. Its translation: CASTRREIGYGYTF.

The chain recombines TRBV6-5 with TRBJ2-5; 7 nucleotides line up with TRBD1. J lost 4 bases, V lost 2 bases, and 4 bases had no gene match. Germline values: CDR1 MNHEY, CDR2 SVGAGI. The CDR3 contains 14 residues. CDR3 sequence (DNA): TGTGCCAGCAGTTACACAGGGACAGTAGAGACCCAGTACTTC. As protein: CASSYTGTVETQYF.

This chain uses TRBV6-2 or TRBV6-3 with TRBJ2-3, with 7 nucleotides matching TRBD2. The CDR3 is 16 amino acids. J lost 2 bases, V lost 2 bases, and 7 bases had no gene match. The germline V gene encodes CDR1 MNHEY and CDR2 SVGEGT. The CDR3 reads CASSYIWLADTDTQYF. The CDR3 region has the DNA TGTGCCAGCAGTTACATCTGGCTAGCGGACACAGATACGCAGTATTTT.

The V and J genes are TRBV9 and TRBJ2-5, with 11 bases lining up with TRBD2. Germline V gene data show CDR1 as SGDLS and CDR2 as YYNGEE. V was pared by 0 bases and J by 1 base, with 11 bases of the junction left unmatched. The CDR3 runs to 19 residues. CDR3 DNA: TGTGCCAGCAGCGTAGAGGGGCTAGCGGGAGGAGGGGGCCAAGAGACCCAGTACTTC. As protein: CASSVEGLAGGGGQETQYF.

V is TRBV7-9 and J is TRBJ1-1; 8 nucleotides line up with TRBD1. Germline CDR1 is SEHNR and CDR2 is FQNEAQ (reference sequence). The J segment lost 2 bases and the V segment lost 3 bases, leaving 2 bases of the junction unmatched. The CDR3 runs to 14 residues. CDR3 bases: TGTGCCAGCAGCTTTCAGGGGGCAAACACTGAAGCTTTCTTT. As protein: CASSFQGANTEAFF.

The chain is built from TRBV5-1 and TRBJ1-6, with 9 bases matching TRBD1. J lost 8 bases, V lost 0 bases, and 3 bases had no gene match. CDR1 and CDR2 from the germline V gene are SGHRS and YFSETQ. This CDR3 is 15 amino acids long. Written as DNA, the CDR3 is TGCGCCAGCAGCTTGGCCGGGACAGGGCATTCACCCCTCCACTTT. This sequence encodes CASSLAGTGHSPLHF.

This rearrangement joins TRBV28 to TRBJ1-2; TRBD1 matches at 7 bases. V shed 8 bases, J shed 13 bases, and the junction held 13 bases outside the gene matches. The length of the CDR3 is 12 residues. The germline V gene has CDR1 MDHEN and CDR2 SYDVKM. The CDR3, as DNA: TGTGCCAGCGGACTGACAGGGTATGGAGTCACCTTC. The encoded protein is CASGLTGYGVTF.

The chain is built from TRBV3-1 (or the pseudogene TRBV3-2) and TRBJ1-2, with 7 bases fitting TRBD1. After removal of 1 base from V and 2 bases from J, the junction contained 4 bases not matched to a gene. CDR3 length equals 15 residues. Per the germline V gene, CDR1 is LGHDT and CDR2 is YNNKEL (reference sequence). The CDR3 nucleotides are TGTGCCAGCAGCCAAGTCTTGACAGGGAACTATGGCTACACCTTC. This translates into CASSQVLTGNYGYTF.

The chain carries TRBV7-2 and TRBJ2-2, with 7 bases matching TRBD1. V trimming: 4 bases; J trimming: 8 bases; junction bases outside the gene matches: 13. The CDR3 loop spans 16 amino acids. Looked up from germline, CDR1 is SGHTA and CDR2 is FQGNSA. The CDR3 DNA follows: TGTGCCAGCAGCTCAAAACTCAACCCGGGACAGGGGGAGCTGTTTTTT. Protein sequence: CASSSKLNPGQGELFF. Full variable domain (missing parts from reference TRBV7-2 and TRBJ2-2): GAGVSQSPSNKVTEKGKDVELRCDPISGHTALYWYRQSLGQGLEFLIYFQGNSAPDKSGLPSDRFSAERTGGSVSTLTIQRTQQEDSAVYLCASSSKLNPGQGELFFGEGSRLTVL.

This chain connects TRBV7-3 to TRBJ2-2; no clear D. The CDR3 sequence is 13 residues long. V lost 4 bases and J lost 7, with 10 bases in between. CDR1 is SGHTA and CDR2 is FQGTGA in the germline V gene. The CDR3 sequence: CASSYAVDGELFF. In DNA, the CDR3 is TGTGCCAGCAGCTATGCGGTGGACGGGGAGCTGTTTTTT.

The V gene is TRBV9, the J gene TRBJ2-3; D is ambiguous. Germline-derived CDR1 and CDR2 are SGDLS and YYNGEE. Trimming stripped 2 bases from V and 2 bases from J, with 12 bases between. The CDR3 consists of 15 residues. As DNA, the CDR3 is TGTGCCAGCAGCGTTTATACAGATATCACAGATACGCAGTATTTT. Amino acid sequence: CASSVYTDITDTQYF.

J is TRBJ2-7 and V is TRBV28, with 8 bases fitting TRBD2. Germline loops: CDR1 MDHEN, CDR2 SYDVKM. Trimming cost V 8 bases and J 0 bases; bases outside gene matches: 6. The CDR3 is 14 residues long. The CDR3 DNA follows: TGTGCCAGCCTGGCTAGCGGGTCCTCCTACGAGCAGTACGTC. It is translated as CASLASGSSYEQYV.

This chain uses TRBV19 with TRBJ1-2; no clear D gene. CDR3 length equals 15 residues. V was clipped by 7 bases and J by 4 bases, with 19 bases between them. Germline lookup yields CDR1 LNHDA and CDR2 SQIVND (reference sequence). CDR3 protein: CASTPSGGSFYGYTF. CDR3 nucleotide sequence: TGTGCCAGTACTCCGAGTGGCGGTAGTTTCTATGGCTACACCTTC.

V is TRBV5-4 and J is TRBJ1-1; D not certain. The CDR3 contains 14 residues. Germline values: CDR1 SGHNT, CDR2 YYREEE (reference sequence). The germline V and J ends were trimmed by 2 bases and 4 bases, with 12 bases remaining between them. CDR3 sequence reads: CASSFTRRGTEAFF. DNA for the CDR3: TGTGCCAGCAGCTTCACTAGACGGGGCACTGAAGCTTTCTTT.

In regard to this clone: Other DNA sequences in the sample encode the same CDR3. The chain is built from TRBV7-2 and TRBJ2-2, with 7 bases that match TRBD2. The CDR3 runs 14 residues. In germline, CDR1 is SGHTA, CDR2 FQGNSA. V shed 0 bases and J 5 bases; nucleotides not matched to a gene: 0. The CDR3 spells CASSLAGGTGELFF. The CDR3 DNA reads TGTGCCAGCAGCTTAGCGGGGGGGACCGGGGAGCTGTTTTTT.

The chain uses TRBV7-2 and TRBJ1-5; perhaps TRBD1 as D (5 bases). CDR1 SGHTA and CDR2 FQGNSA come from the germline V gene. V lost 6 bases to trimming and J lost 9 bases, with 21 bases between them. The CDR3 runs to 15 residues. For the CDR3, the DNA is TGTGCCAGCAGAATCGACCGGGACCCGGGAGGGCCCCAGCATTTT. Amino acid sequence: CASRIDRDPGGPQHF.

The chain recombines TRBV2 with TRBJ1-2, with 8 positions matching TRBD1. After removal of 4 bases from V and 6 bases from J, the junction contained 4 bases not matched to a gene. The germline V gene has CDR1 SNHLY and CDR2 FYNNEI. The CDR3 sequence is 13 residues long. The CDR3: CASSGDRGNGYTF. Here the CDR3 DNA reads TGTGCCAGCAGTGGTGACAGGGGTAATGGCTACACCTTC.